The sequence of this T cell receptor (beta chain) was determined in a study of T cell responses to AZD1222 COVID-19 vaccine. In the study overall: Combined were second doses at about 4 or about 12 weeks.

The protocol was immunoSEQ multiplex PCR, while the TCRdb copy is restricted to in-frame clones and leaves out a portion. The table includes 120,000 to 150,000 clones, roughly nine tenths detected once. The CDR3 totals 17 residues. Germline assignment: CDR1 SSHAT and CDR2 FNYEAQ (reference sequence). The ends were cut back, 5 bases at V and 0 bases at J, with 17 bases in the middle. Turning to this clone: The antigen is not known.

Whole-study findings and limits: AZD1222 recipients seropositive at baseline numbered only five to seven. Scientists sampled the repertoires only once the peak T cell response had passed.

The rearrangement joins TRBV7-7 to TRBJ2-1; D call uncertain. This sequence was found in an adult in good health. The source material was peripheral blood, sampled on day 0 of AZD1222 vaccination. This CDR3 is CASSPTPARSSYNEQFF. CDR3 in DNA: TGTGCCAGCAGCCCCACCCCTGCCCGGAGCTCCTACAATGAGCAGTTCTTC.